This T cell receptor (beta chain) comes out of a study of TIL therapy for anti-PD-1-resistant metastatic lung cancer (dated by TCRdb to about 2021). Context from the whole study: Enrolled patients had a median age of almost 55 years (range 38-75) and a median tumor PD-L1 proportion score of about 5.9%. The cohort was predominantly lung adenocarcinoma, with a few EGFR-mutant and two ALK-rearranged tumors, and half of patients were current or former smokers. A median non-synonymous tumor mutation burden of roughly 1.4 mutations per megabase was determined across the cohort by whole-exome sequencing. T cell receptor beta sequencing of tumor and peripheral blood was used to follow clonotypes across the tumor, the expanded TIL product and serial blood samples. On the study overall, not on this receptor specifically: The study protocol defined all tumor marker inferences as exploratory. Higher clonality and lower diversity were observed in expanded TIL cultures than in baseline intratumoral T cells (median clonality around 6% vs 30%, p < 0.0001). The cohort was highly selected, with more treatment-naive, never-smoker and oncogene-addicted patients than typical, limiting generalizability. Clonal turnover during TIL culture was high, and many clones enriched in the product were not detected in the baseline tumor, suggesting clonal contraction instead of faithful expansion.

About this clone itself: Its antigen is still unknown. No much larger clone is present one base from it, and per-base qualities are unavailable.

This sample's time point label indicates: pre-treatment sample, taken before nivolumab and TIL therapy. The baseline tumor samples, taken from the same resection that was used to grow TIL, were excised metastases, most often pleural nodules or supraclavicular lymph nodes. Tumors were harvested prior to any PD-1/PD-L1 blockade, after which nivolumab was administered to patients, and lymphodepletion, expanded TIL infusion and IL-2 were given to patients who progressed. A phase I trial run at two centers enrolled adults with stage 4 NSCLC between October 2017 and 2020. The samples were drawn from an open-label, single-arm phase I trial testing tumor-infiltrating lymphocyte therapy combined with nivolumab in advanced non-small cell lung cancer. Parts of each resected tumor were snap-frozen in liquid nitrogen and kept at -80 degrees C. Tumor regions of interest were chosen on H&E sections by laser-capture macrodissection, pulverized into approximately 16 mg aliquots, and extracted with Qiagen Allprep kits.

TCR beta CDR3 regions were amplified from genomic DNA with the immunoSEQ v3 hsTCRB kit using bias-controlled multiplex PCR. TCR libraries were sequenced on an Illumina NextSeq 500 to some 2 million read pairs for survey level or roughly 4.5-6 million for deep level. From the authors' description of their analysis: Clonality was reported by immunoSEQ Analyzer software, which also assigned V, D and J genes and filtered out non-productive sequences. To compare repertoires between infused TIL and blood, productive Simpson clonality was used along with the Morisita overlap index of productive TRB rearrangements. TCRdb provides this immuneACCESS table in a form limited to in-frame rearrangements. Some clones are lacking; in checked studies, under half of them reflect an unresolved V gene, and why the rest are absent is not known. That table supplies the V and J calls and clone size; D and trimming were determined from the DNA. The sample table shows more than 90,000 clones, and about three fifths are seen once. Approximately 10% of the sample lies in the top ten.

From a lookup of the germline V gene (reference sequence), CDR1 and CDR2 are MNHNY and SVGAGI. Here V drops 4 bases and J drops 4 bases, and the junction holds 9 bases not matched to any gene. Including cysteine and phenylalanine, the CDR3 has 15 amino acids. The DNA shown is the 45-base CDR3, in frame from base 1. The sequencing used tumor tissue, collected at baseline. The receptor was isolated from a person between 30 and 79 years old with non-small cell lung cancer. The receptor chain draws on TRBV6-6 and TRBJ1-2, with 7 bases aligning to TRBD1. The CDR3 protein is CASSSKRDSGYGYTF. The nucleotide sequence reads TGTGCCAGCAGTTCAAAAAGGGACAGCGGCTATGGCTACACCTTC.